The text below deals with one T cell receptor beta chain. Its antigen remains unidentified. This CDR3 comprises 14 residues. This sample was taken from a study of T cells expressing NK-cell markers. Study background: The authors derived TCR beta repertoires from sorted CD3+CD56+NKG2C+, CD3+CD56+NKG2C- and CD3+CD56-NKG2C+ T cells. Eight donors were sequenced, seven testing HCMV-seropositive and one testing seronegative.

Following a re-call of the 5' RACE reads, TCRdb has one entry per CDR3 protein and lacks DNA. The listing contains under 600,000 distinct CDR3 sequences. Overall study results and limits: In several donors, dominant clonotypes made up about 25-65% of CD3+CD56-NKG2C+ cells. The share of CD8+ T cells held by dominant NKG2C+ clonotypes was about 1.0-7.5% in more than 5 donors.

The sequence came from a woman aged 50 to 65 in good health. The chain links TRBV12-3 or TRBV12-4 to TRBJ1-1. Material for sequencing was blood T cells: a sorted CD56 or NKG2C T cell subset, CD4+ or CD8+ T cells, or bulk PBMC T cells (not recorded which). CDR3 loop: CASSLYGSMSEAFF.